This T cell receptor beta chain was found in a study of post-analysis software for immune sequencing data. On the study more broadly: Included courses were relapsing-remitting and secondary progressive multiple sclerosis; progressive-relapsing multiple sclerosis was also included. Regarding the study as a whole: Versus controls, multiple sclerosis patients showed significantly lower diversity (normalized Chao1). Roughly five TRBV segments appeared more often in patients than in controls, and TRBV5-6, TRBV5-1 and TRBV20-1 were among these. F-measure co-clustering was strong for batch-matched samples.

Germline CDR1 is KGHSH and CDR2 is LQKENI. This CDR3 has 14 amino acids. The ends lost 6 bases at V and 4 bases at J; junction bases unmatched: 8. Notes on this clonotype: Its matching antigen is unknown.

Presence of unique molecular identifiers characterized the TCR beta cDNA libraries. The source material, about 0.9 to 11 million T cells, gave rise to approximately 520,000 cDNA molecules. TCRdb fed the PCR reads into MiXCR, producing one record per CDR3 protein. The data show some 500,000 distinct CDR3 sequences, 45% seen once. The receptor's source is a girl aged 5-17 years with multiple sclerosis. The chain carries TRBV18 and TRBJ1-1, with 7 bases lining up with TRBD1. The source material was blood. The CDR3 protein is CASSLGQIRTEAFF. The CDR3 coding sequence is TGTGCCAGCTCCCTGGGACAGATCCGCACTGAAGCTTTCTTT. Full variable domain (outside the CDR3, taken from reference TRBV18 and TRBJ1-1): NAGVMQNPRHLVRRRGQEARLRCSPMKGHSHVYWYRQLPEEGLKFMVYLQKENIIDESGMPKERFSAEFPKEGPSILRIQQVVRGDSAAYFCASSLGQIRTEAFFGQGTRLTVV.